The clone carrying this T cell receptor beta chain was picked up a small number of times. Its antigen is still unknown. The assay ran at deep level. Assay used: immunoSEQ multiplex PCR; TCRdb lists only in-frame clones, some missing. This sample has approximately 2,200,000 clones, with about 93% found just once. This specimen comes from a study of shared clonotypes between healthy human individuals. About the study: Every donor yielded three CD4 naive, three CD4 memory, two CD8 naive and one CD8 memory plate. Findings and limits, study-wide: Several donors had around 5.2% of their naive CD4 clonotypes in common. Donor scarcity curtailed the genetic and exposure-history diversity represented herein.

As defined, naive CD8 cells were CD45RO-negative and positively selected for CCR7, with terminally differentiated effector memory CD45RA+ cells excluded. This CDR3 has 14 amino acids. Trimming removed 3 bases from V and 1 base from J, with 9 bases in between. CDR1 and CDR2 from the germline V gene are LNHDA and SQIVND (reference sequence). V is TRBV19 and J is TRBJ1-1; D not certain. Material for sequencing was naive CD8+ T cells from PBMCs. The receptor was derived from a man aged 18 to 29 in good health. Some clones in this sample may be carry-over from other donors' samples. This CDR3 is CASSIVSENTEAFF. In nucleotides, the CDR3 is TGTGCCAGTAGTATTGTGTCAGAGAACACTGAAGCTTTCTTT.